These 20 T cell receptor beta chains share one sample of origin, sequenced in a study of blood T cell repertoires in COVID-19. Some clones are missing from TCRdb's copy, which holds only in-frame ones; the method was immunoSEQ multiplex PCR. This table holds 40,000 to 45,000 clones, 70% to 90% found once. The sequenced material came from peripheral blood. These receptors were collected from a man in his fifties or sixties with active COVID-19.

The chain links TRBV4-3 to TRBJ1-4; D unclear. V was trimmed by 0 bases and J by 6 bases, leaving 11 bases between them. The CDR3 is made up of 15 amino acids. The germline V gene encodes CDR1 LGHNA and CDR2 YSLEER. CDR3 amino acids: CASSQERGWDEKLFF. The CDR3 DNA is TGCGCCAGCAGCCAAGAAAGAGGGTGGGATGAAAAACTGTTTTTT.

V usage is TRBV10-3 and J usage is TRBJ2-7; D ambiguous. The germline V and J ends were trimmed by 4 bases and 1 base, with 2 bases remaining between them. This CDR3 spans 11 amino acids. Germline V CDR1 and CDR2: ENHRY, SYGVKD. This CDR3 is CAISASYEQYF. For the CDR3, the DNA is TGTGCCATCAGTGCGTCCTACGAGCAGTACTTC.

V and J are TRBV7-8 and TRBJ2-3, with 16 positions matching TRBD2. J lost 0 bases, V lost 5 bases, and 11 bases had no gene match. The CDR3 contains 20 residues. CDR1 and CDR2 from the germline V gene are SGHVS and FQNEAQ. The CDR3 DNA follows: TGTGCCAGCAGCCGAGTTGCCGGGACTAGCGGGAGGGCGAGCACAGATACGCAGTATTTT. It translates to CASSRVAGTSGRASTDTQYF.

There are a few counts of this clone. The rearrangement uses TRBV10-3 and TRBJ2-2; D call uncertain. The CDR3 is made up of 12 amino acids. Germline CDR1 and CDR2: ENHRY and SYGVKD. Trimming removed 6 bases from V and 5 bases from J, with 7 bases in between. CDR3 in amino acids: CAIRSQTGELFF. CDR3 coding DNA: TGTGCCATCAGGTCCCAGACCGGGGAGCTGTTTTTT.

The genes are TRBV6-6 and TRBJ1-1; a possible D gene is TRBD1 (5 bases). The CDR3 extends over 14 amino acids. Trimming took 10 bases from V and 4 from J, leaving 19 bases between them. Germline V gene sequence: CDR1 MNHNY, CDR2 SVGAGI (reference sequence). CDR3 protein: CATVVTMGGTEAFF. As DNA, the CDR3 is TGTGCCACCGTCGTCACCATGGGGGGCACTGAAGCTTTCTTT.

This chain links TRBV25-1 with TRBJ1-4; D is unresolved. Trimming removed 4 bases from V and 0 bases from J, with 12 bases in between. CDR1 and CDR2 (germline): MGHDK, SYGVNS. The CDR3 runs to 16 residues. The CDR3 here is CASSAHHTATNEKLFF. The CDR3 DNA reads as TGTGCCAGCAGTGCCCACCACACAGCAACTAATGAAAAACTGTTTTTT.

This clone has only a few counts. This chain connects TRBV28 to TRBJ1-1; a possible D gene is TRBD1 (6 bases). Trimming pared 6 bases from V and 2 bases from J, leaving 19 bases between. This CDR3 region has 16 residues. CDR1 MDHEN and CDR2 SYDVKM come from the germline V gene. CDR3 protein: CASRWGQGIFNTEAFF. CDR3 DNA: TGTGCCAGCAGATGGGGGCAGGGGATTTTTAACACTGAAGCTTTCTTT.

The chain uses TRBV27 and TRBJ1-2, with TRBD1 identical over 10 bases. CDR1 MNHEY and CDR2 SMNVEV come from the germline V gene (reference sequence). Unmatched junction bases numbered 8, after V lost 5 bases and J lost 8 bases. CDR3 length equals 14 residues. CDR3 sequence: CASSPLRQGAGYTF. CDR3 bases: TGTGCCAGCAGTCCTCTGCGACAGGGGGCCGGCTACACCTTC.

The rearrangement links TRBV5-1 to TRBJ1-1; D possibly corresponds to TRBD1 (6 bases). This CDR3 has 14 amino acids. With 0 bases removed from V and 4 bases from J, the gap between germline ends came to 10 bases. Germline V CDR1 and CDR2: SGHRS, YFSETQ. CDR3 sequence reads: CASSLAGAGTEAFF. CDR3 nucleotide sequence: TGCGCCAGCAGCTTGGCAGGGGCAGGCACTGAAGCTTTCTTT. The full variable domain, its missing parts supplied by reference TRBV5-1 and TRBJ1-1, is KAGVTQTPRYLIKTRGQQVTLSCSPISGHRSVSWYQQTPGQGLQFLFEYFSETQRNKGNFPGRFSGRQFSNSRSEMNVSTLELGDSALYLCASSLAGAGTEAFFGQGTRLTVV.

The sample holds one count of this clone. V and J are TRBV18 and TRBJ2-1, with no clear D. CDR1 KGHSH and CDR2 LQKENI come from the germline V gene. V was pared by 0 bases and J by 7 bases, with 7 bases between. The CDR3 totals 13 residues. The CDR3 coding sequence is TGTGCCAGCTCACCACCATCACTAAATGAGCAGTTCTTC. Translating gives CASSPPSLNEQFF. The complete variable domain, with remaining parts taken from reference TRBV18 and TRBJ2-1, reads NAGVMQNPRHLVRRRGQEARLRCSPMKGHSHVYWYRQLPEEGLKFMVYLQKENIIDESGMPKERFSAEFPKEGPSILRIQQVVRGDSAAYFCASSPPSLNEQFFGPGTRLTVL.

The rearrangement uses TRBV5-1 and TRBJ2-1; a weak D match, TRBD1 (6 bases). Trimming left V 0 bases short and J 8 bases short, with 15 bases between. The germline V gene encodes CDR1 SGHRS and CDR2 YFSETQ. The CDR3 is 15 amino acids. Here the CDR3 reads CASSLGFGEGDEQFF. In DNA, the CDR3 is TGCGCCAGCAGCTTGGGGTTTGGAGAGGGGGATGAGCAGTTCTTC.

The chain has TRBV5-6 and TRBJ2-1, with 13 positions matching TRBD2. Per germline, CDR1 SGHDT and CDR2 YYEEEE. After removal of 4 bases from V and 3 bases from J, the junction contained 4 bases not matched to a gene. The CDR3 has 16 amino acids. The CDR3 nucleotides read TGTGCCAGCAGCGACGGACTAGCGGGAGTCTACAATGAGCAGTTCTTC. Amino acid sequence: CASSDGLAGVYNEQFF.

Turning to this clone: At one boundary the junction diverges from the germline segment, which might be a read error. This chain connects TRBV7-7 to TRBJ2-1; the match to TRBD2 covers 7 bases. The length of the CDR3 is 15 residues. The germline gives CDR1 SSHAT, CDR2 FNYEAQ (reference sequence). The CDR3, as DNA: TGTGCTAGCAGCTTAAGCCTAGCGGTATACAATGAGCAGTTCTTC. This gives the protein CASSLSLAVYNEQFF.

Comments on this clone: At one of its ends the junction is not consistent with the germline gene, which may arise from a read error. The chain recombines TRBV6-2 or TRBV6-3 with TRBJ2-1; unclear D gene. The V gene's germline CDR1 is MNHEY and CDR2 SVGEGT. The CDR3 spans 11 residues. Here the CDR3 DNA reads TGTGCCAGCAGTTACGGAACTTCGGAGCTCTTC. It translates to CASSYGTSELF.

The CDR3 DNA sequence: TGTGCCAGCAGCCTGGTTTTCCTAAGGACAGGGGGCCTGGACGGGGAGCTGTTTTTT. This encodes CASSLVFLRTGGLDGELFF. The chain carries TRBV7-9 and TRBJ2-2; 11 nucleotides match TRBD1. With V trimmed by 5 bases and J by 7 bases, 18 bases remained unmatched. Per germline, CDR1 SEHNR and CDR2 FQNEAQ (reference sequence). The CDR3 has 19 residues.

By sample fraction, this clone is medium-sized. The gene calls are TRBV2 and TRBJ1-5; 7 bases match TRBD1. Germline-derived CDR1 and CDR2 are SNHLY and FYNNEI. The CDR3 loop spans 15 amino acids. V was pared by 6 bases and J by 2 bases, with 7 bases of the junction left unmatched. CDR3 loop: CASSSIGQGNQPQHF. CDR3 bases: TGTGCCAGCAGCTCAATCGGACAGGGCAATCAGCCCCAGCATTTT. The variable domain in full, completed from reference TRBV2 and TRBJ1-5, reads EPEVTQTPSHQVTQMGQEVILRCVPISNHLYFYWYRQILGQKVEFLVSFYNNEISEKSEIFDDQFSVERPDGSNFTLKIRSTKLEDSAMYFCASSSIGQGNQPQHFGDGTRLSIL.

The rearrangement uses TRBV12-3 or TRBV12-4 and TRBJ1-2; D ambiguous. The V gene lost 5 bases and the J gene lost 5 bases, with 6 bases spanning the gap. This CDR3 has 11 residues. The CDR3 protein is CASSRTYGYTF. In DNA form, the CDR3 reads TGTGCCAGCAGTCGAACATATGGCTACACCTTC.

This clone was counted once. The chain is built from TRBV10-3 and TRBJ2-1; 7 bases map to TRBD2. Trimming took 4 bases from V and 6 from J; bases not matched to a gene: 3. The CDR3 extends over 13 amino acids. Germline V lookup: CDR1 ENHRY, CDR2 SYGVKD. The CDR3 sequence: CAISGTSGNEQFF. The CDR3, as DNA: TGTGCCATCAGTGGGACTAGTGGCAATGAGCAGTTCTTC.

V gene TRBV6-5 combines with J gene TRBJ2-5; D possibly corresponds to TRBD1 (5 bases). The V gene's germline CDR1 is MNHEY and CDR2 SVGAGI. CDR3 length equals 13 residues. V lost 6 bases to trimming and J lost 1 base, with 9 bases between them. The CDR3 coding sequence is TGTGCCAGCAGGCAGGGCAGCCAAGAGACCCAGTACTTC. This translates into CASRQGSQETQYF.

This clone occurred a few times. The CDR3 DNA is TGTGCCAGCAGCCCGAGGACACCCGGATACGAGCAGTACTTC. Its protein is CASSPRTPGYEQYF. The V gene is TRBV11-2, the J gene TRBJ2-7, with D tentatively TRBD1 (5 bases). Germline V gene sequence: CDR1 SGHAT, CDR2 FQNNGV. V was shortened by 5 bases and J by 4 bases, with 15 bases between the two germline ends. The CDR3 sequence is 14 residues long.